The text below deals with one TCR beta chain. Its antigen is currently unknown. Primers included in the PCR were 60 Vbeta and 13 Jbeta primers. Data came from immunoSEQ multiplex PCR; TCRdb stores just in-frame clones and leaves some out. Here the sample spans a few hundred thousand clones, 80% being singletons. This sample was included in a study of cytomegalovirus exposure and HLA in healthy donors. Study results and limitations: Reportedly, fewer N-insertions than the approximately 600-donor mean appeared in an Asian-associated ancestry cluster in a later analysis. There were several of the most significant clusters that appeared linked to common viral pathogens in a later analysis.

Germline assignment: CDR1 MGHRA and CDR2 YSYEKL. This CDR3 is built from 15 residues. The V gene lost 0 bases and the J gene lost 4 bases, with 10 bases spanning the gap. The receptor was derived from a girl aged 2-10 years in good health and CMV-seronegative. The chain links TRBV4-1 to TRBJ1-5; perhaps TRBD1 as D (5 bases). Sequencing input: PBMCs. Here the CDR3 DNA reads TGCGCCAGCAGCCAAGACATGGGGGGGAATCAGCCCCAGCATTTT. It codes for CASSQDMGGNQPQHF.